This T cell receptor (beta chain) was profiled in a study of shared T cell receptors in the human thymus. In this sample, this clone turned up a few times. Germline CDR1 is MNHNS and CDR2 is SASEGT. With 4 bases clipped from V and 4 bases from J, the junction kept 7 bases outside the gene matches. The CDR3 loop spans 15 amino acids. Method: immunoSEQ multiplex PCR; TCRdb's copy keeps in-frame clones and lacks some. The sample lists roughly 710,000 clones, approximately 83% occurring once. Separately, the same data were catalogued under a study of human thymus T cells. That work contributes: Immunologically healthy infants in Finland undergoing congenital heart defect surgery were the donors. The source of the thymus tissue was resections taken during corrective heart surgery. Thymic and blood repertoires seemed to favor certain V and J genes. A high degree of thymic repertoire overlap among unrelated individuals was reported in related research.

This sequence joins TRBV6-1 and TRBJ1-1; TRBD1 matches 9 bases. The receptor was isolated from a girl in the first two years of life with a congenital heart defect. Sequencing was carried out using thymocytes. The CDR3 spells CASSGHRGLGTEAFF. DNA for the CDR3: TGTGCCAGCAGTGGACACAGGGGGCTAGGCACTGAAGCTTTCTTT.